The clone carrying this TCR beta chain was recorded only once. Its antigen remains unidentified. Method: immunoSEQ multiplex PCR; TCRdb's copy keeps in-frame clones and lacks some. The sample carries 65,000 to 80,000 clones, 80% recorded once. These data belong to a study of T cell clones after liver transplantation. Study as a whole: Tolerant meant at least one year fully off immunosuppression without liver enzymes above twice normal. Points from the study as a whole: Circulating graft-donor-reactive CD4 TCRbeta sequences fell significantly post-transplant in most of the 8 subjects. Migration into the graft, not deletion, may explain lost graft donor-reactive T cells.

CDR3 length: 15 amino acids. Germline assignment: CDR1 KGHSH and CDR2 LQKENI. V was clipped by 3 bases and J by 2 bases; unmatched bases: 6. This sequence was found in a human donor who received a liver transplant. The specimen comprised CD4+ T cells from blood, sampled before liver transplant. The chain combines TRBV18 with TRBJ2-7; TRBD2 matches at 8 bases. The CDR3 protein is CASSPASGSTYEQYF. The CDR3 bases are TGTGCCAGCTCACCGGCCAGCGGGAGTACCTACGAGCAGTACTTC. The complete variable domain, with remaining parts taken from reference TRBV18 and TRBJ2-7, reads NAGVMQNPRHLVRRRGQEARLRCSPMKGHSHVYWYRQLPEEGLKFMVYLQKENIIDESGMPKERFSAEFPKEGPSILRIQQVVRGDSAAYFCASSPASGSTYEQYFGPGTRLTVT.